This T cell receptor beta chain was observed in a study of Graves' ophthalmopathy and Graves' hyperthyroidism. For the study at large: Peripheral blood (taken before any treatment) was collected at initial diagnosis. Study-level results: Prediction of ophthalmopathy progression reached 70.59% sensitivity and 72% to 75% specificity. A 13-signature model separated ophthalmopathy from stable hyperthyroidism, reaching roughly 85% sensitivity and approximately 81% specificity cross-validated.

This clonotype has at least ten counts. Its antigen is undetermined. Germline and junction disagree at one end, which may indicate a read error. This CDR3 is built from 15 residues. PBMCs had their origin in fresh peripheral blood (about 10 ml). Using RNA transcripts, the TCR beta CDR3 regions were amplified. After a first-round RT-PCR with HTBI primers, a second-round multiplex PCR was run. A single record per CDR3 protein comes from TCRdb applying MiXCR to the multiplex PCR reads. The table records roughly 380,000 distinct CDR3 sequences, roughly 14% of them present only once. This receptor was identified in a young woman with stable Graves' hyperthyroidism. This rearrangement joins TRBV12-3 or TRBV12-4 to TRBJ2-7; 8 nucleotides line up with TRBD2. Sequenced: peripheral blood. The CDR3 sequence is CASSLAGPGYYEQYF. The DNA of the CDR3 is TGTGCCAGCAGTCTAGCGGGTCCGGGCTACTACGAGCAGTACTTC.